The clone carrying this T cell receptor beta chain was counted only a few times. This CDR3 spans 12 amino acids. Per the germline V gene, CDR1 is SGHRS and CDR2 is YFSETQ. Between the trimmed V and J ends, which lost 0 bases and 6 bases, there was a span of 6 bases. Unique molecular identifiers tagged the TCRbeta library. One entry per CDR3 protein results from TCRdb running MiXCR on the PCR reads. The table includes some 500,000 distinct CDR3 sequences, approximately 16% detected once. This record belongs to a study of T-cell reconstitution after alpha-beta-depleted transplantation in children. The TCR originated in a human donor who donated a stem cell graft to a child with acute lymphoblastic leukemia. The sequences come from PBMCs from the stem cell graft donor, collected from the stem cell graft. The V gene is TRBV5-1, the J gene TRBJ1-2; D ambiguous. The CDR3 nucleotides read TGCGCCAGCAGCTTGGAGGCAGATGGCTACACCTTC. This encodes CASSLEADGYTF.